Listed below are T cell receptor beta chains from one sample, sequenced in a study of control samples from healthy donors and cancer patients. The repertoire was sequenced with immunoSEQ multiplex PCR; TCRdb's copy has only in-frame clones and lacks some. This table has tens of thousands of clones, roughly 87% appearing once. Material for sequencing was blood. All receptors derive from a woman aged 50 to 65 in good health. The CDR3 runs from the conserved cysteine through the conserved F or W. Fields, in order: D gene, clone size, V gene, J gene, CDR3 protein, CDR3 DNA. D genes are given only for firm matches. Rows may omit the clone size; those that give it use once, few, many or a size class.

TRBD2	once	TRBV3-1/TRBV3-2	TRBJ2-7	CASSPGTSGLASYEQYF	TGTGCCAGCAGCCCAGGGACTAGCGGGTTGGCTTCGTACGAGCAGTACTTC
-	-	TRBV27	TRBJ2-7	CASSLPPGPGLYEQYF	TGTGCCAGCAGTTTACCCCCAGGACCCGGGCTCTACGAGCAGTACTTC
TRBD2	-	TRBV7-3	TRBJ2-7	CASSLGASGSYEQYF	TGTGCCAGCAGCTTAGGGGCTAGCGGGTCCTACGAGCAGTACTTC
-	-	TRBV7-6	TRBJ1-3	CASSLDSGNTIYF	TGTGCCAGCAGCTTAGACTCTGGAAACACCATATATTTT
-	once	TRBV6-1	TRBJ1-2	CASSESGGRGYTF	TGTGCCAGCAGTGAATCCGGGGGAAGGGGCTACACCTTC
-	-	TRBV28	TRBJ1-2	CASSSGLYGYTF	TGTGCCAGCAGTTCGGGGTTGTATGGCTACACCTTC
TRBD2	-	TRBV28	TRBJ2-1	CASSNPGTILGMGNNEQFF	TGTGCCAGCAGTAACCCCGGGACTATCTTGGGTATGGGGAACAATGAGCAGTTCTTC
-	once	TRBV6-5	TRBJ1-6	CASSRLSDSPLHF	TGTGCCAGCAGTAGGCTCAGTGATTCACCCCTCCACTTT
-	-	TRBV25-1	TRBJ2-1	CASSSSFRGNEQFF	TGTGCCAGCAGTTCATCCTTCCGGGGGAATGAGCAGTTCTTC
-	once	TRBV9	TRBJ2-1	CASSALRLEGEQFF	TGTGCCAGCAGCGCCCTGCGGCTAGAGGGTGAGCAGTTCTTC
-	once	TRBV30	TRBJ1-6	CAWTMWADDNSPLHF	TGTGCCTGGACTATGTGGGCTGACGACAATTCACCCCTCCACTTT
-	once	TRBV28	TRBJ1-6	CASSLNNSPLHF	TGTGCCAGCAGTTTGAATAATTCACCCCTCCACTTT
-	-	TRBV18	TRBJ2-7	CASSPRAATYEQYF	TGTGCCAGCTCACCGAGGGCAGCAACCTACGAGCAGTACTTC
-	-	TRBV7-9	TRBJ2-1	CASSFGKNEQFF	TGTGCCAGCAGCTTCGGGAAGAATGAGCAGTTCTTC
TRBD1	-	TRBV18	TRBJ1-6	CASSPPGQKKVNSPLHF	TGTGCCAGCTCACCACCGGGACAGAAAAAAGTTAATTCACCCCTCCACTTT
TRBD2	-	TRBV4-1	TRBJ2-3	CASSQGWGGDTDTQYF	TGCGCCAGCAGCCAAGGGTGGGGAGGGGACACAGATACGCAGTATTTT
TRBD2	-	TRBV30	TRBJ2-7	CAWSAISGRTYEQYF	TGTGCCTGGAGTGCGATTAGCGGGCGAACCTACGAGCAGTACTTC
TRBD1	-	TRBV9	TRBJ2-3	CASSAPRGQVRDTQYF	TGTGCCAGCAGCGCCCCTCGGGGACAGGTTAGAGATACGCAGTATTTT
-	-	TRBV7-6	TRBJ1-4	CASSLGGEPNEKLFF	TGTGCCAGCAGCCTCGGAGGGGAGCCAAATGAAAAACTGTTTTTT
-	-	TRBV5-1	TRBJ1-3	CASSPSTGSSGNTIYF	TGCGCCAGCAGCCCGTCAACAGGGAGCTCTGGAAACACCATATATTTT
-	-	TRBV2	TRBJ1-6	CASRLQGGNSPLHF	TGTGCCAGCAGGTTGCAGGGAGGGAATTCACCCCTCCACTTT
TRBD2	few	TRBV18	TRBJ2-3	CASSPKAGLAGVSSDTQYF	TGTGCCAGCTCACCGAAAGCGGGACTAGCGGGAGTTTCTTCAGATACGCAGTATTTT
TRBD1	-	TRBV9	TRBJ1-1	CASSVVQGAPTEAFF	TGTGCCAGCAGCGTAGTCCAGGGGGCGCCCACTGAAGCTTTCTTT
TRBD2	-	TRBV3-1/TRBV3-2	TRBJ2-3	CASSPTGTSSDTQYF	TGTGCCAGCAGCCCTACCGGGACTAGCTCAGATACGCAGTATTTT
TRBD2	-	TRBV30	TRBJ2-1	CAWSGTSGRNEQFF	TGTGCCTGGAGTGGGACTAGCGGGAGGAATGAGCAGTTCTTC
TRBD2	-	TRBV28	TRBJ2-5	CASSFGLAETQYF	TGTGCCAGCAGCTTCGGACTAGCAGAGACCCAGTACTTC
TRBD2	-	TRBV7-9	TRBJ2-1	CASSFRLADYNEQFF	TGTGCCAGCAGCTTCAGGCTAGCGGACTACAATGAGCAGTTCTTC
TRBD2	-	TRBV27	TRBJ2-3	CASSLFLAGTDTQYF	TGTGCCAGCAGTTTATTTCTAGCGGGCACAGATACGCAGTATTTT
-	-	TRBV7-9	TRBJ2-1	CASSPSRDRLYNEQFF	TGTGCCAGCAGCCCGTCCCGAGACAGGCTCTACAATGAGCAGTTCTTC
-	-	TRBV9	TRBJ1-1	CASSVDGQILTEAFF	TGTGCCAGCAGCGTAGACGGACAGATATTAACTGAAGCTTTCTTT
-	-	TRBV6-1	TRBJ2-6	CASSEDSSGANVLTF	TGTGCCAGCAGTGAAGACAGCTCTGGGGCCAACGTCCTGACTTTC
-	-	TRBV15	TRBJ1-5	CATSREGGQPQHF	TGTGCCACCAGCAGAGAGGGGGGGCAGCCCCAGCATTTT
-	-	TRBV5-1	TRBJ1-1	CASSFSGNTEAFF	TGCGCCAGCAGCTTTTCGGGGAACACTGAAGCTTTCTTT
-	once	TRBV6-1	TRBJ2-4	CASSEAGGPFRSNENIQYF	TGTGCCAGCAGTGAAGCGGGTGGACCGTTCCGGTCGAACGAAAACATTCAGTACTTC
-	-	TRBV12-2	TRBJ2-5	CASRLERRGQGCETQYF	TGTGCAAGTCGCTTAGAAAGGCGGGGACAGGGATGTGAGACCCAGTACTTC
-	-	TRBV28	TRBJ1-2	CASKYVWGYYGYTF	TGTGCCAGCAAATATGTTTGGGGCTACTATGGCTACACCTTC
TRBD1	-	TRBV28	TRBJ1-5	CASSHPRQGARQPQHF	TGTGCCAGCAGCCACCCGCGACAGGGGGCAAGACAGCCCCAGCATTTT
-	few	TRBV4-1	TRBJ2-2	CASSQDTGELFF	TGCGCCAGCAGCCAAGATACGGGGGAGCTGTTTTTT
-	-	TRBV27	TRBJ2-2	CASTTGWDTGELFF	TGTGCCAGCACCACCGGGTGGGACACCGGGGAGCTGTTTTTT
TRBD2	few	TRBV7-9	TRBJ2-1	CASRKLAGGSYNEQFF	TGTGCCAGCAGGAAACTAGCGGGAGGGTCCTACAATGAGCAGTTCTTC
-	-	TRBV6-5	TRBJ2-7	CASKTGTGGYEQYF	TGTGCCAGCAAAACAGGGACGGGAGGCTACGAGCAGTACTTC
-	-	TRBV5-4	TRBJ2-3	CASSLGQLKLPTTDTQYF	TGTGCCAGCAGCTTGGGCCAGCTGAAACTACCCACCACAGATACGCAGTATTTT
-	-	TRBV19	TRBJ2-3	CASSGGARGTDTQYF	TGTGCCAGTAGTGGGGGGGCACGGGGCACAGATACGCAGTATTTT
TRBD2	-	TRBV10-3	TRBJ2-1	CAINPGLAGEIEQFF	TGTGCCATCAACCCGGGACTAGCGGGAGAGATTGAGCAGTTCTTC
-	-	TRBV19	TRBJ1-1	CASSAPGAMNTEAFF	TGTGCCAGTAGTGCTCCGGGAGCTATGAACACTGAAGCTTTCTTT